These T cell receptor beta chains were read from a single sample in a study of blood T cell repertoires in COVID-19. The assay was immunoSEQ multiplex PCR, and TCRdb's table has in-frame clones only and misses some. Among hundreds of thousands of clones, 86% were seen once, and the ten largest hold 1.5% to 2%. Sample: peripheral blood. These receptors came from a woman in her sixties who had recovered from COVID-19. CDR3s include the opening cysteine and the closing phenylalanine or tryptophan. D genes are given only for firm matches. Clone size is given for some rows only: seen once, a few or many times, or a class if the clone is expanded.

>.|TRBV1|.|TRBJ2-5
CTSIFRRSGGETQYF
TGCACCAGCATCTTTCGACGATCAGGGGGAGAGACCCAGTACTTC
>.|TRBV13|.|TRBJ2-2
CASRTLPGSNTGELFF
TGTGCCAGCCGAACCCTTCCGGGATCGAACACCGGGGAGCTGTTTTTT
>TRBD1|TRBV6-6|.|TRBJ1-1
CASSGTGRTEAFF
TGTGCCAGCAGCGGGACAGGGCGGACTGAAGCTTTCTTT
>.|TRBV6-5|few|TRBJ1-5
CASSYVLEGQPQHF
TGTGCCAGCAGTTACGTCCTAGAGGGTCAGCCCCAGCATTTT
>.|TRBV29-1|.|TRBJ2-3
CSVVVGHRTDTQYF
TGCAGCGTTGTAGTGGGACACCGCACAGATACGCAGTATTTT
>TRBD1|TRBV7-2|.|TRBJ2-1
CASSSGRTGFGEQFF
TGTGCCAGCAGCTCCGGACGGACAGGATTTGGTGAGCAGTTCTTC
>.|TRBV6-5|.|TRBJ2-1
CATARREAYNEQFF
TGTGCCACTGCGCGGCGGGAAGCTTACAATGAGCAGTTCTTC
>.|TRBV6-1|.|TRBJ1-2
CASSEAALDANYGYTF
TGTGCCAGCAGTGAAGCGGCGCTAGATGCTAACTATGGCTACACCTTC
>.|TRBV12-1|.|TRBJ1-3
CASSWGQAAKGNTIYF
TGTGCCAGCAGCTGGGGACAGGCCGCGAAAGGAAACACCATATATTTT
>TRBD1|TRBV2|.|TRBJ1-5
CASGKGQGDFMPQHF
TGTGCCAGCGGAAAGGGACAGGGAGATTTTATGCCCCAGCATTTT
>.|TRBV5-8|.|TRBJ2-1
CASSSETEGYEQFF
TGTGCCAGCAGCTCTGAGACAGAAGGGTACGAGCAGTTCTTC
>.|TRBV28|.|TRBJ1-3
CASSPHSMAGNTIYF
TGTGCCAGCAGTCCACACAGTATGGCTGGAAACACCATATATTTT
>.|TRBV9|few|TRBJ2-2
CASSVYYGTGELFF
TGTGCCAGCAGCGTATATTACGGGACCGGGGAGCTGTTTTTT
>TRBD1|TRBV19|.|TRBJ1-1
CASSSGTGDLNTEAFF
TGTGCCAGTAGTAGCGGGACAGGGGACCTGAACACTGAAGCTTTCTTT
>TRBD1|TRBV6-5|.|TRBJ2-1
CASSYSSGTGNNEQFF
TGTGCCAGCAGTTACTCTTCCGGGACAGGGAACAATGAGCAGTTCTTC
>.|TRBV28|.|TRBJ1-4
CASSYDRIDEKLFF
TGTGCCAGCAGTTACGACAGGATAGATGAAAAACTGTTTTTT
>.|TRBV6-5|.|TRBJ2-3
CASSYGYRVGGDTQYF
TGTGCCAGCAGTTACGGCTACAGGGTTGGTGGAGATACGCAGTATTTT
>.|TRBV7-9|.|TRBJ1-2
CASSPTVPGYTF
TGTGCCAGCAGCCCAACAGTGCCGGGCTACACCTTC
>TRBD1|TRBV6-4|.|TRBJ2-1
CASGQGPINEQFF
TGTGCCAGTGGACAGGGCCCAATCAATGAGCAGTTCTTC
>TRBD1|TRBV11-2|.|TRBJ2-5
CASSFDRAQETQYF
TGTGCCAGCAGCTTTGACAGGGCACAAGAGACCCAGTACTTC
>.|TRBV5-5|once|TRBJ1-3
CASSWDQGAGNTIYF
TGTGCCAGCAGCTGGGATCAGGGCGCTGGAAACACCATATATTTT
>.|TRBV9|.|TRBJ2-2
CASSVGEINYAGELFF
TGTGCCAGCAGCGTAGGTGAGATAAACTACGCCGGGGAGCTGTTTTTT
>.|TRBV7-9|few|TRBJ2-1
CASSLVSGYNEQFF
TGTGCCAGCAGCTTAGTCAGCGGGTACAATGAGCAGTTCTTC
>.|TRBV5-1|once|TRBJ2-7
CASSLAGNSYEQYF
TGCGCCAGCAGCTTGGCGGGGAACTCCTACGAGCAGTACTTC
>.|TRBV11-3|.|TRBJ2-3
CASSAGTDTQYF
TGTGCCAGCAGCGCCGGGACAGATACGCAGTATTTT
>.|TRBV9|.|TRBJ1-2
CASSDGLWGYTF
TGTGCCAGCAGCGATGGCCTCTGGGGCTACACCTTC
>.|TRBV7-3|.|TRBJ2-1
CASSLASPGMQFF
TGTGCCAGCAGCTTGGCTTCACCGGGGATGCAGTTCTTC
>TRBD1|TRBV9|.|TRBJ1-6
CASSVEGQGDDSPLHF
TGTGCCAGCAGCGTAGAGGGACAGGGAGATGATTCACCCCTCCACTTT
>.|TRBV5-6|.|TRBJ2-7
CASSRWGVSYEQYF
TGTGCCAGCAGCCGCTGGGGGGTCTCCTACGAGCAGTACTTC
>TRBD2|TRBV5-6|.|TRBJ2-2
CASSPLFGGAGTGELFF
TGTGCCAGCAGCCCCCTCTTCGGGGGGGCTGGCACCGGGGAGCTGTTTTTT
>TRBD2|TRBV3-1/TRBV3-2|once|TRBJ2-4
CASSQLAGDKNIQYF
TGTGCCAGCAGCCAACTAGCGGGGGATAAAAACATTCAGTACTTC
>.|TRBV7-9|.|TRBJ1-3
CASSLSGGYTGNTIYF
TGTGCCAGCAGCTTATCGGGCGGGTATACTGGAAACACCATATATTTT
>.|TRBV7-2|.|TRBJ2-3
CASSLAARDTQYF
TGTGCCAGCAGCTTAGCGGCGAGGGATACGCAGTATTTT
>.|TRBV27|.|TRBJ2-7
CASSPIPSYEQYF
TGTGCCAGCAGTCCTATCCCTAGCTACGAGCAGTACTTC
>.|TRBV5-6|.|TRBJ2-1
CASSLRLANEQFF
TGTGCCAGCAGCTTGCGCCTAGCGAATGAGCAGTTCTTC
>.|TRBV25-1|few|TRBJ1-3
CASSGDISGNTIYF
TGTGCCAGCAGTGGAGACATCTCTGGAAACACCATATATTTT
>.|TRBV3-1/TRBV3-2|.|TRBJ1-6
CASSLTGDSPLHF
TGTGCCAGCAGCCTGACAGGCGATTCACCCCTCCACTTT
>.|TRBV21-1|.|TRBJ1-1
CASSATREGPEAFF
TGTGCCAGCAGCGCGACACGGGAGGGGCCTGAAGCTTTCTTT
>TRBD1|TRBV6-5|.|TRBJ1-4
CASSYYWGQGKLFF
TGTGCCAGCAGTTACTATTGGGGACAGGGAAAACTGTTTTTT
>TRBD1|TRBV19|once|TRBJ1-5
CASTLGQAMGQPQHF
TGTGCCAGTACCCTGGGACAGGCAATGGGTCAGCCCCAGCATTTT
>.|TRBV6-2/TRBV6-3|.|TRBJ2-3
CASSYEGGTDTQYF
TGTGCCAGCAGTTACGAGGGCGGCACAGATACGCAGTATTTT
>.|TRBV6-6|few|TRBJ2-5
CASSYSQTPETQYF
TGTGCCAGCAGTTACTCACAGACCCCGGAGACCCAGTACTTC